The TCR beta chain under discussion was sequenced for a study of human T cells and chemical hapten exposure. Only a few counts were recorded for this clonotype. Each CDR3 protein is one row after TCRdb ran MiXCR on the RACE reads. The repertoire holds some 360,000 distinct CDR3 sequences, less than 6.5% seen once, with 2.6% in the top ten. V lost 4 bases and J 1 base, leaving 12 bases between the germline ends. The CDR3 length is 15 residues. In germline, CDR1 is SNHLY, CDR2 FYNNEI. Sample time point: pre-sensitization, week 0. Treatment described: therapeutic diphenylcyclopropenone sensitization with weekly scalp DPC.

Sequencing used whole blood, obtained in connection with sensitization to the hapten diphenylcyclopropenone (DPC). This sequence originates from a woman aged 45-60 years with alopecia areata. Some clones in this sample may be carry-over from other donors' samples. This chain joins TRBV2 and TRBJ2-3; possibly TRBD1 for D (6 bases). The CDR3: CASSAWGRGTDTQYF. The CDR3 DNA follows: TGTGCCAGCAGTGCCTGGGGGCGGGGCACAGATACGCAGTATTTT. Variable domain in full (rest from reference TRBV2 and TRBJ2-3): EPEVTQTPSHQVTQMGQEVILRCVPISNHLYFYWYRQILGQKVEFLVSFYNNEISEKSEIFDDQFSVERPDGSNFTLKIRSTKLEDSAMYFCASSAWGRGTDTQYFGPGTRLTVL.